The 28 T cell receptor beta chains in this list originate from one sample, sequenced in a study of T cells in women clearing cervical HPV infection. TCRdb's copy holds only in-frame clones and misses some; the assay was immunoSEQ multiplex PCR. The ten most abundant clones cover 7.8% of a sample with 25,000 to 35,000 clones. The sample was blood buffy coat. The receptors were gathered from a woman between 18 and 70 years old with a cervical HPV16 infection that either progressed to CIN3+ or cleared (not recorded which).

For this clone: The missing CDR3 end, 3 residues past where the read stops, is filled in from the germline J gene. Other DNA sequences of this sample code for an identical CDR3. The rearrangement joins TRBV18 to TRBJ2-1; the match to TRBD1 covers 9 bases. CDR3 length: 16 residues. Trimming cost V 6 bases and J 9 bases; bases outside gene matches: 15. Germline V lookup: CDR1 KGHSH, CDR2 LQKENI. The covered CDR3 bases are TGTGCCAGCTCCCCCCCCCAGGGACAGGGATTTAGTGAG. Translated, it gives CASSPPQGQGFSE. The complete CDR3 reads CASSPPQGQGFSEQFF.

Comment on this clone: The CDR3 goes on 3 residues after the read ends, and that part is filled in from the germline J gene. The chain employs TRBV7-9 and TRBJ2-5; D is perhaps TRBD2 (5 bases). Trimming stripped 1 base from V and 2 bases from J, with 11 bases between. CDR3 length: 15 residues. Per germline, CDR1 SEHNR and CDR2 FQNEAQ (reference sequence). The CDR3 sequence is CASSLGTRAQETQYF. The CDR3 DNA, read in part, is TGTGCCAGCAGCTTAGGGACTCGCGCGCAAGAGACC.

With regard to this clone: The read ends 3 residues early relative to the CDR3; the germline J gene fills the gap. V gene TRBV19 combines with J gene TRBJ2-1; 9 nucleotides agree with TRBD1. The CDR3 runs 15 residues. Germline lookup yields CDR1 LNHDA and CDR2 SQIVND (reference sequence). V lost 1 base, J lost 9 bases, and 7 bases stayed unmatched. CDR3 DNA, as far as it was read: TGTGCCAGTAGTATAGGGGACAGGGTTAACGGTGAG. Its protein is CASSIGDRVNGE. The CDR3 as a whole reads CASSIGDRVNGEQFF.

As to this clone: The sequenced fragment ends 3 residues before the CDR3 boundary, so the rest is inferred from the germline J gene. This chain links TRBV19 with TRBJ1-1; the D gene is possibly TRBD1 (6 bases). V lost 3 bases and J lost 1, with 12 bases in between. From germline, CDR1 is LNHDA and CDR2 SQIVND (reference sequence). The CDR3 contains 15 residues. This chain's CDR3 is CASSIGRGANTEAFF. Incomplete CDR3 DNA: TGTGCCAGTAGTATTGGTCGGGGGGCGAACACTGAA.

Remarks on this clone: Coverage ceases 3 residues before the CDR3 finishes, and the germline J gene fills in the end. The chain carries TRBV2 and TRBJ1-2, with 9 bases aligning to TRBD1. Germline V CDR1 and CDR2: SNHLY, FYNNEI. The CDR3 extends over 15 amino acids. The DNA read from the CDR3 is TGTGCCAGCAGAGACCGGACGGGACAGGGAAGCGGC. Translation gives CASRDRTGQGSG. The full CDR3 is CASRDRTGQGSGYTF.

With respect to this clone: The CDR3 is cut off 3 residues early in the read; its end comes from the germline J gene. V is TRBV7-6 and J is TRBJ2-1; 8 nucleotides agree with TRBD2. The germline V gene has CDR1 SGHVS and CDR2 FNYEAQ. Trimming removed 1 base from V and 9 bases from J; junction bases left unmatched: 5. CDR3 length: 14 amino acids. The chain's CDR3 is CASSLESGGSEQFF. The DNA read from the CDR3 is TGTGCCAGCAGCTTAGAAAGCGGGGGCTCTGAG.

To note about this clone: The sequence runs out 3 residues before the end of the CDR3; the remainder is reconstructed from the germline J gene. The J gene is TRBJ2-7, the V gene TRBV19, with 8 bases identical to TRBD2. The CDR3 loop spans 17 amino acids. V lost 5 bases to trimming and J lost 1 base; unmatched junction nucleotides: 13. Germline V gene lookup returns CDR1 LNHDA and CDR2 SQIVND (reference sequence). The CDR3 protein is CASSLTLGSGGSYEQYF. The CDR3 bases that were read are TGTGCCAGTAGTCTGACCCTAGGGAGCGGGGGTTCCTACGAG. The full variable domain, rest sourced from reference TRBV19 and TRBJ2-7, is DGGITQSPKYLFRKEGQNVTLSCEQNLNHDAMYWYRQDPGQGLRLIYYSQIVNDFQKGDIAEGYSVSREKKESFPLTVTSAQKNPTAFYLCASSLTLGSGGSYEQYFGPGTRLTVT.

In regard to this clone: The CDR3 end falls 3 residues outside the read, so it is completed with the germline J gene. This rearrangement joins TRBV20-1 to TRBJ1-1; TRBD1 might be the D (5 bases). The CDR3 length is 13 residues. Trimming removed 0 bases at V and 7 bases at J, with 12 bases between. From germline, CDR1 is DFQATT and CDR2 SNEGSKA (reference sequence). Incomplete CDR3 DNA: TGCAGTGCTAGAGATGGGCAGGGTCTTGAA. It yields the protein CSARDGQGLE. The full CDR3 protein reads CSARDGQGLEAFF.

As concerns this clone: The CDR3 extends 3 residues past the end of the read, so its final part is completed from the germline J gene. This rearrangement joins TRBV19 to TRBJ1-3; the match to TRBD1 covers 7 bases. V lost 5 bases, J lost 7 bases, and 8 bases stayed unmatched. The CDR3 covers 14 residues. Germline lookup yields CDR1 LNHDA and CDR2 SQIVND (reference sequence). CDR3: CASSPRQGWNTIYF. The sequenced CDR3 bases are TGTGCCAGTAGTCCGCGACAGGGATGGAACACC.

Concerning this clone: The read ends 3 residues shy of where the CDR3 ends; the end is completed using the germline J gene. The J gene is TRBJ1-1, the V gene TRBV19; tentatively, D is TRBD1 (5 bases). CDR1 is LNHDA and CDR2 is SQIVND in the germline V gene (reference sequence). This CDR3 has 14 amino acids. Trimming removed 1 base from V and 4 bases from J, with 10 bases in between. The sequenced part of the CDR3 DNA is TGTGCCAGTAGTATAGGGGGGGTATCCACTGAA. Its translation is CASSIGGVSTE. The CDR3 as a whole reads CASSIGGVSTEAFF.

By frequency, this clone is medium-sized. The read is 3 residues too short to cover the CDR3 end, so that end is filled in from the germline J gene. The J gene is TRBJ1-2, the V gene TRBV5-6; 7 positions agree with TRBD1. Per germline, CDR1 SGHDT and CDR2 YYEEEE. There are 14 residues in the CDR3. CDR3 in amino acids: CASISTGTVHGYTF. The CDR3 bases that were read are TGTGCCAGCATCTCTACCGGGACAGTGCACGGC. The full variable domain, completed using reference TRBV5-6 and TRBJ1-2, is DAGVTQSPTHLIKTRGQQVTLRCSPKSGHDTVSWYQQALGQGPQFIFQYYEEEERQRGNFPDRFSGHQFPNYSSELNVNALLLGDSALYLCASISTGTVHGYTFGSGTRLTVV.

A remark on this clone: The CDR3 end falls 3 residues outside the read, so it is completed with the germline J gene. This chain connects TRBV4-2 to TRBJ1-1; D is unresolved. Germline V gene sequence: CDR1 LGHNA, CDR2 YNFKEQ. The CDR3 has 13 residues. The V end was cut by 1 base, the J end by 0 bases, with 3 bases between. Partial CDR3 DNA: TGTGCCAGCAGCCAAGCGGTGAACACTGAA. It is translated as CASSQAVNTE. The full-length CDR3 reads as CASSQAVNTEAFF.

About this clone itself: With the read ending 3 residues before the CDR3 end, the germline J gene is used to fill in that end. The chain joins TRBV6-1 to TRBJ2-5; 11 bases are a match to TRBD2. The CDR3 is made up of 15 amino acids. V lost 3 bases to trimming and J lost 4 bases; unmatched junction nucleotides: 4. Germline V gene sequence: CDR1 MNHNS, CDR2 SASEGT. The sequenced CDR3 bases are TGTGCCAGCAGTGATATAGCGGGAGGGTTAGAGACC. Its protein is CASSDIAGGLET. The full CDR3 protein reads CASSDIAGGLETQYF.

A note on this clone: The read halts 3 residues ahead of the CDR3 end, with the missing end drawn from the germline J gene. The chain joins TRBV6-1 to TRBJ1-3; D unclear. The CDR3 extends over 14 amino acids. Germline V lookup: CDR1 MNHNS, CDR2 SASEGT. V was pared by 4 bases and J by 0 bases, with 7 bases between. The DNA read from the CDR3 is TGTGCCAGCAGTGTGAGGCTCTCTGGAAACACC. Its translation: CASSVRLSGNT. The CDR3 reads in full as CASSVRLSGNTIYF.

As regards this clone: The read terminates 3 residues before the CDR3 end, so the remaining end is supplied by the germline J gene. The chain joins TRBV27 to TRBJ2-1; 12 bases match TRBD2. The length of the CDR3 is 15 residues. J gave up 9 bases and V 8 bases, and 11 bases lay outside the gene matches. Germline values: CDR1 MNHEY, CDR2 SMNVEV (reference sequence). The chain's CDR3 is CASGLAGGRGGEQFF. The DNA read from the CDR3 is TGTGCCAGCGGGCTAGCGGGAGGGAGAGGGGGTGAG.

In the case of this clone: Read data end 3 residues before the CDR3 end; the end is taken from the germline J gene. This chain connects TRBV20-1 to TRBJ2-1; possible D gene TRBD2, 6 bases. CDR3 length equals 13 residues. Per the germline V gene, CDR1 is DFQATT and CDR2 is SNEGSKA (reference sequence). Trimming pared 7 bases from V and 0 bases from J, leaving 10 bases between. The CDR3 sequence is CSGGEISYNEQFF. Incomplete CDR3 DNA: TGCAGTGGGGGGGAGATCTCCTACAATGAG.

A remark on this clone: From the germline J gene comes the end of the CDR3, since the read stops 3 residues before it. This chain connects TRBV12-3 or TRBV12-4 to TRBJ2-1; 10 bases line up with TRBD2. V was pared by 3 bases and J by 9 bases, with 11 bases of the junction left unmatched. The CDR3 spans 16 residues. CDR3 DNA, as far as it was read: TGTGCCAGCAGTTTTCGTTCCAGCGGGAGGGAGGGTGAG. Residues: CASSFRSSGREGE. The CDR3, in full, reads CASSFRSSGREGEQFF.

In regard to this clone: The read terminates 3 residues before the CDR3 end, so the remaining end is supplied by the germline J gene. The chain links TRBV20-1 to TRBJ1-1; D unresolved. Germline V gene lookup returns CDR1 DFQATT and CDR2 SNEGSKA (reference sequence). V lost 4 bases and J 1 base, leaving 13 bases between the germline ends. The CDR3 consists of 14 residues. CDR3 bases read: TGCAGTGCTACACCCCCAGTGTCGAACACTGAA. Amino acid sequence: CSATPPVSNTE. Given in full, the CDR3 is CSATPPVSNTEAFF.

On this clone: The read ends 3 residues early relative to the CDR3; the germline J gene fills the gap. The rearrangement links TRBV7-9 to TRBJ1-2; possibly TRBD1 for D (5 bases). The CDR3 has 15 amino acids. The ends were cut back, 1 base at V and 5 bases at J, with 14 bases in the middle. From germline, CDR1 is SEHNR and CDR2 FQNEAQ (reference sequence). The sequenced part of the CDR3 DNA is TGTGCCAGCAGCTTAGGCTTTAAGGGGCTTTATGGC. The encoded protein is CASSLGFKGLYG. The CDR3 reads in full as CASSLGFKGLYGYTF.

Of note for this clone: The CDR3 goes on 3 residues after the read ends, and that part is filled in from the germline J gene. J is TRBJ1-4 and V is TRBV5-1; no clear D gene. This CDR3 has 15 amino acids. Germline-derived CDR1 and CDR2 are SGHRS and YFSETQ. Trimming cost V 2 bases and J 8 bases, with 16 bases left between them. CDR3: CASSFDSGLGEKLFF. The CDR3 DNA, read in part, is TGCGCCAGCAGCTTTGATTCCGGGTTAGGAGAAAAA.

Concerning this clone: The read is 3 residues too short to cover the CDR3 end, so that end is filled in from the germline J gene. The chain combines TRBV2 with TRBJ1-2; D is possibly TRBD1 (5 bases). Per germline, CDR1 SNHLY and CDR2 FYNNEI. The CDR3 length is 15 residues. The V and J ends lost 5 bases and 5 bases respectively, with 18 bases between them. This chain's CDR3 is CASSSRQAEGYGYTF. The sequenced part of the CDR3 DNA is TGTGCCAGCAGTTCCCGTCAGGCAGAGGGGTATGGC.

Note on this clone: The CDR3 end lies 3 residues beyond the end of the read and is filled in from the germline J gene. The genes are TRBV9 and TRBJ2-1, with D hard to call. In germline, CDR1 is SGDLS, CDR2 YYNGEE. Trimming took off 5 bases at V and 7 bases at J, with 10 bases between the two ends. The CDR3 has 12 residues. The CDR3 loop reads CASSYSLNEQFF. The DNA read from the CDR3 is TGTGCCAGCAGTTACTCCTTAAATGAG.

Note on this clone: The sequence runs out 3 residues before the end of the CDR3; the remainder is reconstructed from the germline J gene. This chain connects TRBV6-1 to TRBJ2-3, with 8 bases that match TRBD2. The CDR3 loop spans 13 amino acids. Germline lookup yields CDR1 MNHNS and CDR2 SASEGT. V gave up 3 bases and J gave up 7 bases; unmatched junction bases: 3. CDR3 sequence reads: CASSEGLGNTQYF. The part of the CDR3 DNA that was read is TGTGCCAGCAGTGAGGGACTAGGAAATACG.

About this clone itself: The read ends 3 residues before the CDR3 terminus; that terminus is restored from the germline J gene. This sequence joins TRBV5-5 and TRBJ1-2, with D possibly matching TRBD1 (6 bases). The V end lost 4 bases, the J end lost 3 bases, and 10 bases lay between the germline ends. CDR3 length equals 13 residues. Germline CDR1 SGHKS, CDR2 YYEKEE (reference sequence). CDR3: CASSEQGDYGYTF. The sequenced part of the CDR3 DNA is TGTGCCAGCAGCGAACAGGGCGACTATGGC.

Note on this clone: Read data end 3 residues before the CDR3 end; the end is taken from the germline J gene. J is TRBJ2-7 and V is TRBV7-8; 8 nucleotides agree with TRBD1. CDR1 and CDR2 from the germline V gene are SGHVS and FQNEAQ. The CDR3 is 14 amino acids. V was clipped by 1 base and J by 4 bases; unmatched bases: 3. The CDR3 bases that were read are TGTGCCAGCAGCTTAGTGGACAGGGAGTACGAG. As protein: CASSLVDREYE. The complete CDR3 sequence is CASSLVDREYEQYF.

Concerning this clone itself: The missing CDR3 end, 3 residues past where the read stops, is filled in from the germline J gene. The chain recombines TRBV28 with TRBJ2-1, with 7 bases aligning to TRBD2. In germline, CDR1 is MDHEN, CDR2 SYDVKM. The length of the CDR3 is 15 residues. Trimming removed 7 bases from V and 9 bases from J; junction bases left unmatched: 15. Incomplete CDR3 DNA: TGTGCCAGCAACTGGGAGGGGTTAGGGCTCCGTGAG. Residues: CASNWEGLGLRE. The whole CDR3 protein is CASNWEGLGLREQFF. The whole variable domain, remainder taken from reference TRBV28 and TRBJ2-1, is DVKVTQSSRYLVKRTGEKVFLECVQDMDHENMFWYRQDPGLGLRLIYFSYDVKMKEKGDIPEGYSVSREKKERFSLILESASTNQTSMYLCASNWEGLGLREQFFGPGTRLTVL.

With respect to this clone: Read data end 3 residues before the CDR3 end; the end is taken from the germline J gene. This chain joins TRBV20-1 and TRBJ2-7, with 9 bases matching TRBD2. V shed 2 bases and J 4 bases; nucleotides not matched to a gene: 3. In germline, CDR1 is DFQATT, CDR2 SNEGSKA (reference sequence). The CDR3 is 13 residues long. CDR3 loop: CSARSGRWYEQYF. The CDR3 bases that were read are TGCAGTGCTAGAAGCGGGAGGTGGTACGAG.

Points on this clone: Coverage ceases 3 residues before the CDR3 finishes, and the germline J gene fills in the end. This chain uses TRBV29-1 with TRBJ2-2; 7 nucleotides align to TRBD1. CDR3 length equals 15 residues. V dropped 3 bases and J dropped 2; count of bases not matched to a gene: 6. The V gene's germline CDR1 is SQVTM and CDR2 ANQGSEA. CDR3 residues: CSVDLSGGNTGELFF. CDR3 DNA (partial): TGCAGCGTTGATCTCTCAGGGGGTAACACCGGGGAG.